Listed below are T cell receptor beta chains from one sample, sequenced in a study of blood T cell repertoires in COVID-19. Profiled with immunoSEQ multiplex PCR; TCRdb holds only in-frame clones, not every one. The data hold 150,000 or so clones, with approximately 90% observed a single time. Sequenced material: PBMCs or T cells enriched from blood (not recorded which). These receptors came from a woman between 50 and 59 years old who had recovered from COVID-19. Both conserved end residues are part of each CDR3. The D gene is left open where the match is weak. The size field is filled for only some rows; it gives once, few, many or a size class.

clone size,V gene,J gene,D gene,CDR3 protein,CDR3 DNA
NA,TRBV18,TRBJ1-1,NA,CASSRAMNTEAFF,TGTGCCAGCTCACGAGCTATGAACACTGAAGCTTTCTTT
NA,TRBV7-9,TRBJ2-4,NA,CASSLGSQAKNIQYF,TGTGCCAGCAGCTTGGGCAGCCAAGCCAAAAACATTCAGTACTTC
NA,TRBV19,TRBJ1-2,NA,CASSDPGAANYGYTF,TGTGCCAGTAGTGACCCAGGGGCTGCTAACTATGGCTACACCTTC
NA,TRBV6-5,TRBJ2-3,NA,CASRSPSGDTQYF,TGTGCCAGCAGATCGCCCAGTGGAGATACGCAGTATTTT
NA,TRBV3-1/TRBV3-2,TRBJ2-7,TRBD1,CASSNRDRDFEQYF,TGTGCCAGCAGCAACCGGGACAGGGACTTCGAGCAGTACTTC
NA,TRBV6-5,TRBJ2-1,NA,CASSTAGVSYNEQFF,TGTGCCAGCAGCACCGCAGGGGTCTCCTACAATGAGCAGTTCTTC
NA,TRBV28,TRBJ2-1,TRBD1,CASSFRTGGNEQFF,TGTGCCAGCAGTTTTCGGACAGGGGGTAATGAGCAGTTCTTC
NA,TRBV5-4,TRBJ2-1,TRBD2,CASSPTTSGGGNEQFF,TGTGCCAGCAGCCCAACCACTAGCGGGGGGGGGAATGAGCAGTTCTTC
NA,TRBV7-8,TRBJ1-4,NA,CASSRQAGGEKLFF,TGTGCCAGCAGCCGACAGGCCGGGGGGGAAAAACTGTTTTTT
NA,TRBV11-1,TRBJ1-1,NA,CASSPGFTEAFF,TGTGCCAGCAGCCCAGGGTTCACTGAAGCTTTCTTT
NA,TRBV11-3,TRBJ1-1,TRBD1,CASSSGDRVVAFF,TGTGCCAGTTCCTCTGGGGACAGGGTGGTTGCTTTCTTT
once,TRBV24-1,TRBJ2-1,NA,CATSGPGDSSYNEQFF,TGTGCCACCAGTGGTCCAGGGGATAGCTCCTACAATGAGCAGTTCTTC
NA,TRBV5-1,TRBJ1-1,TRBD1,CASSPTTGAGNTEAFF,TGCGCCAGCAGCCCCACAACAGGGGCGGGGAACACTGAAGCTTTCTTT
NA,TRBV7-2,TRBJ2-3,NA,CASFVDYSSTDTQYF,TGTGCCAGCTTTGTAGACTATTCTAGCACAGATACGCAGTATTTT
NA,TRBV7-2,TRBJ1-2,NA,CASSFPGKYGYTF,TGTGCCAGCAGCTTCCCGGGAAAATATGGCTACACCTTC
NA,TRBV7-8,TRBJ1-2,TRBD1,CASSALQGGRYTF,TGTGCCAGCAGCGCCCTACAGGGGGGCCGCTACACCTTC
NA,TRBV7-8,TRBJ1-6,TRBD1,CASSDSGTGIYRSPLHF,TGTGCCAGCAGCGACTCCGGGACAGGGATTTATCGATCACCCCTCCACTTT
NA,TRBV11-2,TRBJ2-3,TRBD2,CASSSSWSGGADTQYF,TGTGCCAGCAGCTCCTCTTGGAGCGGGGGGGCAGATACGCAGTATTTT
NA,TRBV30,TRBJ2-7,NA,CAWSWDSEQYF,TGTGCCTGGAGTTGGGACTCCGAGCAGTACTTC
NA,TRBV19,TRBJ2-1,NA,CASSIDQRVPYNEQFF,TGTGCCAGTAGTATAGATCAGCGGGTTCCCTACAATGAGCAGTTCTTC
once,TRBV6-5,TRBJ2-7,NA,CAGKKQGIAYEQYF,TGTGCCGGCAAAAAACAGGGTATTGCGTACGAGCAGTACTTC
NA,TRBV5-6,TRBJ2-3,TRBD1,CASSLPKQGMRADTQYF,TGTGCCAGCAGCCTACCAAAACAGGGGATGAGGGCGGATACGCAGTATTTT
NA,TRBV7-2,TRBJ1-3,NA,CASSLVGGSGNTIYF,TGTGCCAGCAGCTTAGTCGGAGGCTCTGGAAACACCATATATTTT
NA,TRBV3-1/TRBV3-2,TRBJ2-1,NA,CASNVQGHEQFF,TGTGCCAGCAACGTCCAGGGCCATGAGCAGTTCTTC
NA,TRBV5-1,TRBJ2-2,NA,CASTLRSSNTGELFF,TGCGCCAGCACCCTTCGGAGTTCGAACACCGGGGAGCTGTTTTTT
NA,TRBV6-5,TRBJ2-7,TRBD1,CASSRGSYEQYF,TGTGCCAGCTCCAGGGGGTCCTACGAGCAGTACTTC
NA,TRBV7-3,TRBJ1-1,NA,CASSLDRTTEAFF,TGTGCCAGCAGCCTCGACAGGACCACTGAAGCTTTCTTT
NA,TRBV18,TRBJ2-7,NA,CASSPIGGASDEQYF,TGTGCCAGCTCACCAATAGGGGGGGCGAGTGACGAGCAGTACTTC
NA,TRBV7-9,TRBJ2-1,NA,CASSLKGGEGEQFF,TGTGCCAGCAGCTTAAAAGGGGGGGAAGGAGAGCAGTTCTTC
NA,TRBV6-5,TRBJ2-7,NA,CASTTHFSSYEQYF,TGTGCCAGCACCACCCACTTTAGCTCCTACGAGCAGTACTTC
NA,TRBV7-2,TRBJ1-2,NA,CASSEGGPGYTF,TGTGCCAGCAGCGAAGGAGGGCCCGGCTACACCTTC
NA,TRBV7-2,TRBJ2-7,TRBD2,CASSLGAGGAYEQYF,TGTGCCAGCAGCTTAGGGGCGGGGGGCGCCTACGAGCAGTACTTC
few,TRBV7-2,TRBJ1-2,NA,CASSTADSRNYGYTF,TGTGCCAGCAGCACAGCGGACAGCAGGAACTATGGCTACACCTTC
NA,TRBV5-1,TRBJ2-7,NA,CASSLQVSSYEQYF,TGCGCCAGCAGCTTGCAGGTTTCCTCCTACGAGCAGTACTTC
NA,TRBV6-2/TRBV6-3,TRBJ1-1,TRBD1,CASSDRGSKNTEAFF,TGTGCCAGCAGTGACAGGGGGAGTAAGAACACTGAAGCTTTCTTT
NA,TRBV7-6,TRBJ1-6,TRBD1,CASSLEQGANSPLHF,TGTGCCAGCAGCTTAGAGCAGGGGGCTAATTCACCCCTCCACTTT
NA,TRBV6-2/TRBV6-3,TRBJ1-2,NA,CASSYFPGQYTF,TGTGCCAGCAGTTACTTCCCCGGACAGTACACCTTC